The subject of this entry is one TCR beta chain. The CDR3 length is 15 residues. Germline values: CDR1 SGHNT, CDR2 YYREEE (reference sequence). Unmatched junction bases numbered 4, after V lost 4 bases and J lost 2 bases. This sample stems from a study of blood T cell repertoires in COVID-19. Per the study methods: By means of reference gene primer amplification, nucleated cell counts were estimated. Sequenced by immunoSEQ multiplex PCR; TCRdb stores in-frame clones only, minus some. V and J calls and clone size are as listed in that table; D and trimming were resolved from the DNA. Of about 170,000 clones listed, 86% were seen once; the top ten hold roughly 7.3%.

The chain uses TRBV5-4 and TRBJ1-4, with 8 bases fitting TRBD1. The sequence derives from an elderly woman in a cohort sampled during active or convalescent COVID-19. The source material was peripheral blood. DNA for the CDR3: TGTGCCAGCAGCGCGGACAGGGTGACTAATGAAAAACTGTTTTTT. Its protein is CASSADRVTNEKLFF.